This is a list of T cell receptor beta chains from one sample in a study of CD8 T cells in ankylosing spondylitis. One entry per CDR3 protein, called by TCRdb with MiXCR from the 5' RACE reads. Among around 480,000 distinct CDR3 sequences listed, approximately 17% were seen once. The sequencing input was blood, either unsorted or a sorted T cell fraction (not recorded which). The origin of the receptors is a male donor with ankylosing spondylitis. Each CDR3 is given with its conserved first and last residue. The order of the fields is V gene, J gene, clone size, D gene, CDR3 protein, CDR3 DNA. D genes are given only for firm matches. Clone sizes are given selectively: once, few, many, or a class where the clone is expanded.

>TRBV20-1|TRBJ2-7|few|.
CSARDPLYIEQYF
TGCAGTGCTAGAGATCCACTTTACATTGAGCAGTACTTC
>TRBV11-2|TRBJ2-1|.|.
CASSLEVRGEQFF
TGTGCCAGCAGCTTAGAGGTCCGTGGGGAGCAGTTCTTC
>TRBV12-3/TRBV12-4|TRBJ1-6|.|TRBD1
CASSRGQINSPLHF
TGTGCCAGCAGCCGGGGACAGATTAATTCACCCCTCCACTTT
>TRBV6-1|TRBJ1-5|.|TRBD1
CASSKGQGTNSNQPQHF
TGTGCCAGCAGTAAAGGACAGGGAACAAATAGCAATCAGCCCCAGCATTTT
>TRBV4-3|TRBJ1-3|few|.
CASSQFPTQGNTIYF
TGCGCCAGCAGCCAATTTCCAACGCAGGGAAACACCATATATTTT
>TRBV4-1|TRBJ1-5|.|.
CASSHATAIPNQPQHF
TGCGCCAGCAGCCACGCGACTGCCATACCTAATCAGCCCCAGCATTTT
>TRBV20-1|TRBJ2-3|many|TRBD2
CSATGLAGGDTQYF
TGCAGTGCTACAGGACTAGCGGGGGGAGATACGCAGTATTTT
>TRBV18|TRBJ2-7|.|.
CASSPGTNAYEQYF
TGTGCCAGCTCACCCGGGACCAATGCCTACGAGCAGTACTTC
>TRBV4-1|TRBJ2-5|.|.
CASSQDGGPSGETQYF
TGCGCCAGCAGCCAAGATGGGGGGCCTTCGGGAGAGACCCAGTACTTC
>TRBV12-3/TRBV12-4|TRBJ1-1|many|.
CASSLKVDTEAFF
TGTGCCAGCAGTTTAAAGGTAGACACTGAAGCTTTCTTT
>TRBV5-5|TRBJ1-5|.|.
CASSPQLVDNQPQHF
TGTGCCAGCAGCCCCCAATTGGTCGACAATCAGCCCCAGCATTTT
>TRBV6-1|TRBJ1-5|few|TRBD1
CASSDREMGGNQPQHF
TGTGCCAGCAGCGACAGGGAGATGGGTGGCAATCAGCCCCAGCATTTT
>TRBV12-3/TRBV12-4|TRBJ1-6|few|.
CASSFERGVGSSYNSPLHF
TGTGCCAGCAGTTTTGAGCGTGGTGTGGGGAGCTCCTATAATTCACCCCTCCACTTT
>TRBV6-2/TRBV6-3|TRBJ2-1|few|TRBD2
CASSPGTSGRGIYNEQFF
TGTGCCAGCAGCCCCGGGACTAGCGGGAGGGGTATCTACAATGAGCAGTTCTTC
>TRBV14|TRBJ1-1|few|.
CASSVPESGNTEAFF
TGTGCCAGCAGCGTTCCGGAATCCGGGAACACTGAAGCTTTCTTT
>TRBV12-3/TRBV12-4|TRBJ2-7|once|TRBD2
CASTRTSGTVYEQYF
TGTGCCAGCACCCGGACTAGCGGGACGGTCTACGAGCAGTACTTC
>TRBV28|TRBJ2-7|few|TRBD2
CASGSLGLSTYEQYF
TGTGCAAGCGGGAGCCTCGGACTTTCTACCTACGAGCAGTACTTC
>TRBV5-1|TRBJ2-3|few|TRBD2
CASTLQAGGTDTQYF
TGCGCCAGCACCCTCCAAGCGGGGGGCACAGATACGCAGTATTTT
>TRBV12-3/TRBV12-4|TRBJ1-2|many|.
CASSPERDGYTF
TGTGCCAGCAGCCCCGAGCGAGATGGCTACACCTTC
>TRBV6-2/TRBV6-3|TRBJ2-7|.|TRBD2
CASSFSGRASSNEQYF
TGTGCCAGCAGTTTTAGCGGGAGGGCTTCATCGAACGAGCAGTACTTC
>TRBV21-1|TRBJ1-2|.|.
CASSKRGETGLDYGYTF
TGTGCCAGCAGCAAAAGAGGGGAGACAGGGTTGGACTATGGCTACACCTTC
>TRBV24-1|TRBJ2-5|.|.
CATSDPREGGETQYF
TGTGCCACCAGTGACCCCAGGGAGGGGGGGGAGACCCAGTACTTC
>TRBV5-1|TRBJ2-3|many|.
CASSLSGEADTQYF
TGCGCCAGCAGCTTATCAGGGGAGGCAGATACGCAGTATTTT
>TRBV29-1|TRBJ2-3|few|.
CSVVGKQLPDTQYF
TGCAGCGTTGTCGGAAAACAATTGCCAGATACGCAGTATTTT
>TRBV6-1|TRBJ1-5|few|TRBD1
CASSGETGGGYGQPQHF
TGTGCCAGCAGTGGAGAGACAGGGGGCGGTTACGGTCAGCCCCAGCATTTT
>TRBV3-1|TRBJ2-7|many|.
CASSLYFGGSDYEQYF
TGTGCCAGCAGCCTCTATTTTGGAGGGTCGGACTACGAGCAGTACTTC
>TRBV11-2|TRBJ2-3|.|TRBD1
CASSRRTGAATSTDTQYF
TGTGCCAGCAGCCGAAGGACAGGGGCCGCCACTAGCACAGATACGCAGTATTTT
>TRBV20-1|TRBJ2-5|few|.
CSARAAVGEQETQYF
TGCAGTGCTAGAGCAGCGGTAGGCGAACAAGAGACCCAGTACTTC
>TRBV25-1|TRBJ1-5|many|.
CASSDYSNQPQHF
TGTGCCAGTTCAGATTATAGCAATCAGCCCCAGCATTTT
>TRBV7-9|TRBJ1-5|many|.
CASSLDGDINQPQHF
TGTGCCAGCAGCTTAGATGGGGACATTAATCAGCCCCAGCATTTT
>TRBV10-2|TRBJ1-3|.|.
CASSESQGSGNTIYF
TGCGCCAGCAGTGAGTCCCAGGGTTCAGGAAACACCATATATTTT
>TRBV6-1|TRBJ1-6|few|TRBD1
CASRTGQSNSPLHF
TGTGCCAGCAGAACGGGACAGAGTAATTCACCCCTCCACTTT
>TRBV15|TRBJ1-1|.|.
CATSGLDTEAFF
TGTGCCACCAGCGGACTGGACACTGAAGCTTTCTTT
>TRBV9|TRBJ2-3|many|TRBD2
CASSPLAGITDTQYF
TGTGCCAGCAGCCCCTTAGCGGGGATCACAGATACGCAGTATTTT
>TRBV4-2|TRBJ2-1|.|.
CASSQDLIREQFF
TGTGCCAGCAGCCAAGACCTCATTCGGGAGCAGTTCTTC
>TRBV5-4|TRBJ1-6|few|.
CASSYTGNSPLHF
TGTGCCAGCAGTTATACAGGGAATTCACCCCTCCACTTT
>TRBV10-3|TRBJ2-7|many|TRBD2
CAISGGSGSYEQYF
TGTGCCATCTCCGGGGGCAGCGGGAGCTACGAGCAGTACTTC
>TRBV15|TRBJ1-2|.|TRBD1
CATSREYGGQANYGYTF
TGTGCCACCAGCAGAGAGTATGGGGGACAGGCGAACTATGGCTACACCTTC
>TRBV9|TRBJ2-1|.|TRBD2
CASSGDGRGEQFF
TGTGCCAGCAGCGGGGACGGGAGGGGTGAGCAGTTCTTC
>TRBV28|TRBJ1-3|.|TRBD1
CATGTGPSGNTIYF
TGTGCCACCGGGACAGGCCCCTCTGGAAACACCATATATTTT
>TRBV5-1|TRBJ1-2|.|.
CASSFGQAYGYTF
TGCGCCAGCAGCTTTGGGCAGGCCTATGGCTACACCTTC
>TRBV12-3/TRBV12-4|TRBJ1-6|many|.
CASRPGNSPLHF
TGTGCCAGCAGGCCAGGGAATTCACCCCTCCACTTT
>TRBV12-3/TRBV12-4|TRBJ2-5|once|.
CASSLWGETQYF
TGTGCCAGCAGTTTATGGGGAGAGACCCAGTACTTC
>TRBV20-1|TRBJ2-1|few|TRBD2
CSARGRASGSNEQFF
TGCAGTGCTAGGGGGAGGGCTAGCGGAAGTAATGAGCAGTTCTTC
>TRBV7-8|TRBJ1-6|.|.
CASSSRALGGNSPLHF
TGTGCCAGCAGCTCCCGGGCCCTCGGGGGGAATTCACCCCTCCACTTT
>TRBV28|TRBJ2-3|few|TRBD1
CASRTGQGAGEDTQYF
TGTGCCAGCAGGACGGGACAGGGGGCAGGGGAAGATACGCAGTATTTT
>TRBV9|TRBJ1-4|few|.
CASSPGGNSGEKLFF
TGTGCCAGCAGCCCAGGCGGTAATAGCGGTGAAAAACTGTTTTTT
>TRBV6-1|TRBJ2-7|few|.
CASSGSLGTSSYEQYF
TGTGCCAGCAGTGGCTCTCTTGGCACCAGCTCCTACGAGCAGTACTTC
>TRBV29-1|TRBJ2-3|few|.
CSVAAVPNGKDTQYF
TGCAGCGTAGCCGCCGTCCCGAATGGAAAAGATACGCAGTATTTT
>TRBV10-3|TRBJ1-3|.|.
CATSTDSSGNTIYF
TGTGCCACTTCGACGGACAGTTCAGGAAACACCATATATTTT
>TRBV6-1|TRBJ2-3|.|.
CASSQTGVSTDTQYF
TGTGCCAGCAGTCAGACAGGAGTTAGCACAGATACGCAGTATTTT
>TRBV20-1|TRBJ2-1|once|TRBD2
CSAERGDSYNEQFF
TGCAGTGCTGAGCGGGGAGACTCCTACAATGAGCAGTTCTTC
>TRBV5-1|TRBJ1-2|.|TRBD1
CASSWPDREVGGYTF
TGCGCCAGCAGCTGGCCCGACAGGGAAGTCGGTGGCTACACCTTC